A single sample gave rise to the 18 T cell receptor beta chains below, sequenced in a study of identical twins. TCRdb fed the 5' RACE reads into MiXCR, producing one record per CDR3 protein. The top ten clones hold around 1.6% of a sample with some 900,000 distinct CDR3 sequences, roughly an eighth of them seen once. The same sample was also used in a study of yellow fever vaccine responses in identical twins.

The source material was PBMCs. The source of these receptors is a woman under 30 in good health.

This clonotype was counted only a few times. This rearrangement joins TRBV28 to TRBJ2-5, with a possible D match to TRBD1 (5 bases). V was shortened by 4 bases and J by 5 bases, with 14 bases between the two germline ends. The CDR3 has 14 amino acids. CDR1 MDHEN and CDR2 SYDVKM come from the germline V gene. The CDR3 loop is CASSWQGIVETQYF. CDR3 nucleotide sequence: TGTGCCAGCAGTTGGCAGGGTATCGTTGAGACCCAGTACTTC.

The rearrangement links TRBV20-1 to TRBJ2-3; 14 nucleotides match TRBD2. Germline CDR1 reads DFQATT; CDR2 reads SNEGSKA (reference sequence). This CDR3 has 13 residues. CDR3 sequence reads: CSAGLAGAHTQYF. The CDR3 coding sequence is TGCAGCGCGGGACTAGCGGGAGCACATACGCAGTATTTT.

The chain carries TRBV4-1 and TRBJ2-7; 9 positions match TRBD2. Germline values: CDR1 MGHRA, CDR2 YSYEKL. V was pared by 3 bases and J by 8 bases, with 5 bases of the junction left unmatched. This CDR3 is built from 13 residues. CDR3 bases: TGCGCCAGCAGCCAGATTAGCGGGAGTAAGCAGTACTTC. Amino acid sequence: CASSQISGSKQYF.

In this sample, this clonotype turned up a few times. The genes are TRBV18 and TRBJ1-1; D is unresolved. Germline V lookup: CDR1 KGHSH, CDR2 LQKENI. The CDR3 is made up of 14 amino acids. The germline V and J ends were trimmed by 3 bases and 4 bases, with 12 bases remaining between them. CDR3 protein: CASSPPGIPTEAFF. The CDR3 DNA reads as TGTGCCAGCTCACCCCCCGGGATACCCACTGAAGCTTTCTTT.

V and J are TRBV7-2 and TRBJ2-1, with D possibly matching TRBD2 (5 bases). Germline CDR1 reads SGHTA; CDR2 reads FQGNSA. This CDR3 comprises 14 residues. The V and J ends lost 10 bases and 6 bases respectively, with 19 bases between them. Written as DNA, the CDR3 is TGTGCCATACGGGATGGGGATAAGGGCAATGAGCAGTTCTTC. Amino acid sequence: CAIRDGDKGNEQFF. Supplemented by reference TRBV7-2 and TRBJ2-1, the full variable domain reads GAGVSQSPSNKVTEKGKDVELRCDPISGHTALYWYRQSLGQGLEFLIYFQGNSAPDKSGLPSDRFSAERTGGSVSTLTIQRTQQEDSAVYLCAIRDGDKGNEQFFGPGTRLTVL.

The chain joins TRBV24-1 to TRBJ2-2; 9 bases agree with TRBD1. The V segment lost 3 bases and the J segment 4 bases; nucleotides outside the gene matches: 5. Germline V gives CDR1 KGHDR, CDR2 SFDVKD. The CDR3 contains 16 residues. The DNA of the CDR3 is TGTGCCACCAGTGATATTGGGACAGGGAGCACCGGGGAGCTGTTTTTT. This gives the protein CATSDIGTGSTGELFF.

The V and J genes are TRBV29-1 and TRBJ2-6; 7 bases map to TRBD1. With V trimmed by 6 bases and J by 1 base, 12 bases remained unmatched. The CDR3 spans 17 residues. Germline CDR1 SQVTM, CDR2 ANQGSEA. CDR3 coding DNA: TGCAGCGTGAACTTGAGACAGGGAATATCTGGGGCCAACGTCCTGACTTTC. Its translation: CSVNLRQGISGANVLTF.

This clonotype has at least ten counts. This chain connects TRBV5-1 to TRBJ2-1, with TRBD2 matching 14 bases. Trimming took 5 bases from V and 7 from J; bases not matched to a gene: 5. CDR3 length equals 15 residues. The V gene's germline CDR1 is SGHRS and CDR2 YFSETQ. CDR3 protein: CASRGGLAGDNEQFF. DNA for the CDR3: TGCGCCAGCAGGGGGGGACTAGCGGGAGATAATGAGCAGTTCTTC.

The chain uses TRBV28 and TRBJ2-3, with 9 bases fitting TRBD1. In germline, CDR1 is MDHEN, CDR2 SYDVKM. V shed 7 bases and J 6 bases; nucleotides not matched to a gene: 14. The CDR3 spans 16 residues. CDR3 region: CASTLHRDRVWDTQYF. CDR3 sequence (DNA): TGTGCCAGCACCCTGCACCGGGACAGGGTTTGGGATACGCAGTATTTT.

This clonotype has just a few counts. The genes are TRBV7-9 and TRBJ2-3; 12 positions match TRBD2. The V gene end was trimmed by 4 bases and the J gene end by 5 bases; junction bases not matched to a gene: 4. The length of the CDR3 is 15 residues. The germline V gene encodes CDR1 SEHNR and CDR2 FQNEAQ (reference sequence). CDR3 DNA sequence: TGTGCCAGCAGCTCCCGACTAGCGGGAGTAGATACGCAGTATTTT. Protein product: CASSSRLAGVDTQYF.

Here the CDR3 DNA reads TGTGCCAGCAGCTTGGGGCCAGGGAGGGGTCTTGATGAAAAACTGTTTTTT. It translates to CASSLGPGRGLDEKLFF. The chain carries TRBV5-5 and TRBJ1-4; tentatively, D is TRBD1 (5 bases). This CDR3 is 17 amino acids long. Trimming stripped 0 bases from V and 6 bases from J, with 18 bases between. From germline, CDR1 is SGHKS and CDR2 YYEKEE (reference sequence).

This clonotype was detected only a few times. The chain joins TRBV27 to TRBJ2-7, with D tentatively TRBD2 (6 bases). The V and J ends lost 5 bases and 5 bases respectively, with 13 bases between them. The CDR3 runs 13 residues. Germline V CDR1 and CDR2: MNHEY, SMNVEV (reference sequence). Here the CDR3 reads CASSLLTGDEQYF. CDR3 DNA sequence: TGTGCCAGCAGTCTCCTCACGGGGGACGAGCAGTACTTC.

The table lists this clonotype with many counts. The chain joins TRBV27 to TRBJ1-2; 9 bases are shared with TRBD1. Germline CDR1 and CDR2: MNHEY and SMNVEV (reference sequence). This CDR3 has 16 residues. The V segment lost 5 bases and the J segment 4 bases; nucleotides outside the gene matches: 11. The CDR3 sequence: CASSQTGTGPLYGYTF. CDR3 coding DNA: TGTGCCAGCAGTCAAACCGGGACAGGGCCACTCTATGGCTACACCTTC.

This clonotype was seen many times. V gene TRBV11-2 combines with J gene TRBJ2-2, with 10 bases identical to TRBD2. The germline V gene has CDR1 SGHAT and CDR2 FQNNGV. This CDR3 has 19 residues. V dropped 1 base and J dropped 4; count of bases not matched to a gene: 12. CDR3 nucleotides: TGTGCCAGCAGCTTAGGATATAGCGGGAGGTCCCCGGTCACCGGGGAGCTGTTTTTT. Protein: CASSLGYSGRSPVTGELFF.

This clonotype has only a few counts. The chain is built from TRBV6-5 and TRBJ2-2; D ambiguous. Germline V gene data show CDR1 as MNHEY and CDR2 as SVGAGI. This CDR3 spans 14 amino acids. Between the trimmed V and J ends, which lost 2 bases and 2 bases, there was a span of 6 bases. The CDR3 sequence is CASSYGVNTGELFF. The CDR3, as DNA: TGTGCCAGCAGTTACGGGGTAAACACCGGGGAGCTGTTTTTT.

CDR3 in amino acids: CSARGPGQGNTGELFF. CDR3 nucleotide sequence: TGCAGTGCTAGGGGACCGGGACAGGGGAACACCGGGGAGCTGTTTTTT. V gene TRBV20-1 combines with J gene TRBJ2-2, with 9 nucleotides matching TRBD1. CDR1 and CDR2 from the germline V gene are DFQATT and SNEGSKA (reference sequence). V trimming: 3 bases; J trimming: 1 base; junction bases outside the gene matches: 6. This CDR3 is built from 16 residues.

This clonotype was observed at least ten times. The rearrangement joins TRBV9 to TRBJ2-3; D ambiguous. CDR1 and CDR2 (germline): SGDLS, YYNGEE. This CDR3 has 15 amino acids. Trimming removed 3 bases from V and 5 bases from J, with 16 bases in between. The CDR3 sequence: CASSAPAAAVDTQYF. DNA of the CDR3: TGTGCCAGCAGCGCGCCGGCCGCGGCGGTAGATACGCAGTATTTT.

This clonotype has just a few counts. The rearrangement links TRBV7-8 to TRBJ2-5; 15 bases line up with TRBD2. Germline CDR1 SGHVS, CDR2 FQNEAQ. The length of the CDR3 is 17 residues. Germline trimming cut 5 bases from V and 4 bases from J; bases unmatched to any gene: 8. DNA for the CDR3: TGTGCCAGCAGCCCCGGACTAGCGGGAGGGTTCGGAGAGACCCAGTACTTC. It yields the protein CASSPGLAGGFGETQYF.